These 23 T cell receptor beta chains originate from one sample sequenced in a study of molecular identifiers for immune sequencing clone quantification. TCRdb fed the PCR reads into MiXCR, producing one record per CDR3 protein. This sample has just over 40,000 distinct CDR3 sequences; less than 20% occur once, and the top ten carry around 7%. Specimen: naive CD8+ T cells from blood, with Jurkat cell RNA spiked in. The sample's subset: FACS-sorted CD8+CD4-CCR7+CD45RA+ naive T cells. The receptor set was obtained from a human donor in good health. Some libraries in this study had Jurkat cell RNA spiked in.

This clonotype was recorded at least ten times. This sequence joins TRBV7-9 and TRBJ2-5; D is unresolved. The CDR3 totals 12 residues. Germline lookup yields CDR1 SEHNR and CDR2 FQNEAQ (reference sequence). Trimming shortened V by 8 bases and J by 7 bases, and 14 bases separated the two germline ends. The CDR3 coding sequence is TGTGCCAGCGTGGGGTCTCCCGGGACCCAGTACTTC. It is translated as CASVGSPGTQYF.

On this clonotype: A much larger clone differs from this one at a single base, so this may be a read error. V is TRBV7-9 and J is TRBJ2-1; 8 bases fit TRBD2. CDR1 SEHNR and CDR2 FQNEAQ come from the germline V gene (reference sequence). There are 15 residues in the CDR3. This CDR3 reads CATGPGGDSYNEQSF. CDR3 bases: TGTGCGACCGGGCCGGGAGGGGACTCCTACAATGAGCAGTCCTTC. Combining the CDR3 with reference TRBV7-9 and TRBJ2-1 gives the whole variable domain DTGVSQNPRHKITKRGQNVTFRCDPISEHNRLYWYRQTLGQGPEFLTYFQNEAQLEKSRLLSDRFSAERPKGSFSTLEIQRTEQGDSAMYLCATGPGGDSYNEQSFGPGTRLTVL.

On this clonotype: A much larger clonotype is one base distant, so this may be a read error. This chain joins TRBV28 and TRBJ1-5, with TRBD1 matching 7 bases. The ends lost 4 bases at V and 3 bases at J; junction bases unmatched: 15. CDR1 MDHEN and CDR2 SYDVKM come from the germline V gene. The CDR3 is 18 residues long. The CDR3 DNA reads TGTGCCAGCAGTTGGGTGACAGGGCCTACCCCTATCAATCAGCCCCAGCATTTT. This sequence encodes CASSWVTGPTPINQPQHF.

This clonotype was found many times. This chain uses TRBV12-3 or TRBV12-4 with TRBJ1-1; TRBD1 matches at 8 bases. This CDR3 has 14 residues. The ends lost 6 bases at V and 6 bases at J; junction bases unmatched: 9. Here the CDR3 DNA reads TGTGCCAGCAGGGCAGGACAGGGTGACGCTGAAGCTTTCTTT. Translating it yields CASRAGQGDAEAFF.

As for this clonotype: A junction end diverges from the germline sequence, so it may reflect a read error. V gene TRBV27 combines with J gene TRBJ2-7; tentatively, D is TRBD1 (6 bases). Germline lookup yields CDR1 MNHEY and CDR2 SMNVEV (reference sequence). The CDR3 extends over 11 amino acids. The CDR3 DNA is TGTACCAGCAGTTTAGGGGGCGAGCAGTACTTC. It is translated as CTSSLGGEQYF.

The sample holds many counts of this clonotype. This chain uses TRBV28 with TRBJ2-3; D tentatively reads TRBD1 or TRBD2 (5 bases each). The CDR3 contains 24 residues. CDR1 and CDR2 from the germline V gene are MDHEN and SYDVKM. Trimming removed 3 bases from V and 0 bases from J, with 37 bases in between. Here the CDR3 reads CASSFPASVNPGRPLVASTDTQYF. CDR3 DNA: TGTGCCAGCAGTTTTCCAGCTTCTGTGAATCCGGGACGACCTCTAGTTGCTAGCACAGATACGCAGTATTTT. The full variable domain, rest sourced from reference TRBV28 and TRBJ2-3, is DVKVTQSSRYLVKRTGEKVFLECVQDMDHENMFWYRQDPGLGLRLIYFSYDVKMKEKGDIPEGYSVSREKKERFSLILESASTNQTSMYLCASSFPASVNPGRPLVASTDTQYFGPGTRLTVL.

In its sample, this clonotype was seen many times. A clone one base away is much larger, so this may be a read error. The rearrangement links TRBV6-2 or TRBV6-3 to TRBJ2-7; D gene ambiguous. Germline values: CDR1 MNHEY, CDR2 SVGEGT. The CDR3 consists of 11 residues. Trimming shortened V by 6 bases and J by 0 bases, and 3 bases separated the two germline ends. CDR3 sequence reads: CASSTSYEQYF. The CDR3 DNA is TGTGCCAGCAGCACCTCCTACGAGCAGTACTTC.

On this clonotype itself: At one end the junction does not follow the germline gene, possibly because of a read error. The V gene is TRBV4-3, the J gene TRBJ2-7; 7 bases map to TRBD2. CDR1 and CDR2 (germline): LGHNA, YSLEER. This CDR3 spans 17 amino acids. The CDR3 protein is CAGSQEVWSGKSYEQYF. CDR3 nucleotides: TGCGCCGGCAGCCAAGAGGTTTGGAGCGGGAAGTCCTACGAGCAGTACTTC.

This clonotype appeared many times. The chain carries TRBV14 and TRBJ1-1; maybe TRBD1 (6 bases). Germline-derived CDR1 and CDR2 are SGHDN and FVKESK. The CDR3 has 18 residues. The V end was cut by 3 bases, the J end by 2 bases, with 22 bases between. The CDR3 loop is CASSQFYGREGDNTEAFF. The CDR3 nucleotides read TGTGCCAGCAGCCAGTTCTACGGGCGGGAGGGGGATAACACTGAAGCTTTCTTT.

The table lists this clonotype with many counts. The chain uses TRBV6-2 or TRBV6-3 and TRBJ2-1; possibly TRBD2 for D (5 bases). V was pared by 2 bases and J by 4 bases, with 15 bases between. The CDR3 extends over 16 amino acids. Germline V lookup: CDR1 MNHEY, CDR2 SVGEGT. The CDR3 bases are TGTGCCAGCAGTTACCGGGGTCCCGATATGTACAATGAGCAGTTCTTC. This codes for CASSYRGPDMYNEQFF.

In its sample, this clonotype was seen many times. This sequence joins TRBV29-1 and TRBJ2-3; possible D gene TRBD1, 7 bases. Trimming left V 5 bases short and J 4 bases short, with 13 bases between. The CDR3 is 13 residues long. Germline values: CDR1 SQVTM, CDR2 ANQGSEA. The CDR3 reads CSVQGGPADTQYF. The CDR3 DNA reads as TGCAGCGTTCAGGGGGGACCAGCAGATACGCAGTATTTT.

The table lists this clonotype with a few counts. The chain joins TRBV7-8 to TRBJ2-7, with TRBD2 as a possible D gene (6 bases). Germline-derived CDR1 and CDR2 are SGHVS and FQNEAQ. V dropped 4 bases and J dropped 3 bases, with 13 bases sitting between them. The CDR3 has 14 residues. The CDR3, as DNA: TGTGCCAGCAGCTCCTGGGGACTCTTCTACGAGCAGTACTTC. Its translation is CASSSWGLFYEQYF.

This clonotype was seen ten or more times. This sequence joins TRBV28 and TRBJ1-5; TRBD1 matches 8 bases. This CDR3 has 15 amino acids. From germline, CDR1 is MDHEN and CDR2 SYDVKM. Trimming cost V 1 base and J 7 bases; bases outside gene matches: 6. The CDR3 coding sequence is TGTGCCAGCAGTTTATTAAACAGGGGGAAGCAGCCCCAGCATTTT. This codes for CASSLLNRGKQPQHF.

This clonotype was seen only a few times. This chain connects TRBV29-1 to TRBJ2-2; maybe TRBD2 (6 bases). CDR3 length equals 11 residues. Trimming took 6 bases from V and 5 from J, leaving 7 bases between them. The germline V gene has CDR1 SQVTM and CDR2 ANQGSEA. CDR3 protein: CSVGGTGELFF. The CDR3 coding sequence is TGCAGCGTAGGAGGGACCGGGGAGCTGTTTTTT.

This clonotype has a count of ten or more. This chain uses TRBV4-3 with TRBJ2-1; D is uncertain. Between the trimmed V and J ends, which lost 0 bases and 2 bases, there was a span of 17 bases. CDR1 is LGHNA and CDR2 is YSLEER in the germline V gene. The length of the CDR3 is 18 residues. The CDR3 here is CASSQDWSTQWTYNEQFF. The CDR3 region has the DNA TGCGCCAGCAGCCAAGATTGGTCGACCCAGTGGACCTACAATGAGCAGTTCTTC.

This clonotype was observed at least ten times. J is TRBJ2-2 and V is TRBV29-1, with 7 bases aligning to TRBD1. The germline V gene encodes CDR1 SQVTM and CDR2 ANQGSEA. With 4 bases clipped from V and 0 bases from J, the junction kept 5 bases outside the gene matches. This CDR3 contains 15 residues. This chain's CDR3 is CSVVSTGTNTGELFF. The DNA for the CDR3 is TGCAGCGTTGTGTCGACAGGGACGAACACCGGGGAGCTGTTTTTT.

This clonotype occurred many times. V and J are TRBV20-1 and TRBJ2-7; D possibly corresponds to TRBD1 (6 bases). CDR1 is DFQATT and CDR2 is SNEGSKA in the germline V gene (reference sequence). The CDR3 consists of 13 residues. Trimming stripped 6 bases from V and 2 bases from J, with 14 bases between. In DNA form, the CDR3 reads TGCAGTGCCAATTCGGGACAAACCTACGAGCAGTACTTC. Encoded protein: CSANSGQTYEQYF.

This clonotype was picked up many times. The chain couples TRBV7-2 to TRBJ2-1; TRBD1 might be the D (6 bases). Trimming took 4 bases from V and 8 from J, leaving 12 bases between them. From germline, CDR1 is SGHTA and CDR2 FQGNSA. The CDR3 has 13 amino acids. CDR3 DNA sequence: TGTGCCAGCAGCTACGGACAGCCCGATGAGCAGTTCTTC. Its translation is CASSYGQPDEQFF.

Ten or more counts support this clonotype. This chain links TRBV29-1 with TRBJ2-7; 9 bases map to TRBD2. J gave up 0 bases and V 0 bases, and 9 bases lay outside the gene matches. Germline V gene data show CDR1 as SQVTM and CDR2 as ANQGSEA. CDR3 length: 17 amino acids. This CDR3 reads CSVEDSGLAGNSYEQYF. CDR3 DNA: TGCAGCGTTGAAGATAGCGGGCTAGCGGGAAACTCCTACGAGCAGTACTTC.

This clonotype occurred many times. This chain links TRBV7-2 with TRBJ2-1; D is perhaps TRBD1 (6 bases). V was clipped by 4 bases and J by 9 bases, with 10 bases between them. This CDR3 region has 12 residues. Germline V gives CDR1 SGHTA, CDR2 FQGNSA. The CDR3 reads CASSSTGFEQFF. The CDR3 DNA reads TGTGCCAGCAGCTCTACAGGGTTTGAGCAGTTCTTC.

This clonotype came up many times. CDR3 in DNA: TGTGCCAGCAGCTTATACCAGGGGGCGGGCTACGAGCAGTACTTC. Its protein is CASSLYQGAGYEQYF. The chain recombines TRBV7-6 with TRBJ2-7; 8 nucleotides agree with TRBD1. The germline V gene has CDR1 SGHVS and CDR2 FNYEAQ. The CDR3 sequence is 15 residues long. V lost 2 bases to trimming and J lost 3 bases; unmatched junction nucleotides: 6.

As to this clonotype: A read error may explain this, as a much larger clone is one base away. The chain combines TRBV25-1 with TRBJ2-6; possibly TRBD1 for D (5 bases). Germline loops: CDR1 MGHDK, CDR2 SYGVNS. CDR3 length: 14 amino acids. This CDR3 reads CTSQGVDGANVLTF. CDR3 nucleotide sequence: TGTACCAGCCAAGGGGTAGATGGGGCCAACGTCCTGACTTTC. The full variable domain, rest sourced from reference TRBV25-1 and TRBJ2-6, is EADIYQTPRYLVIGTGKKITLECSQTMGHDKMYWYQQDPGMELHLIHYSYGVNSTEKGDLSSESTVSRIRTEHFPLTLESARPSHTSQYLCTSQGVDGANVLTFGAGSRLTVL.

This clonotype was seen repeatedly, ten times or more. The rearrangement links TRBV9 to TRBJ1-6, with D perhaps TRBD1 (6 bases). The CDR3 length is 14 residues. V dropped 0 bases and J dropped 9 bases, with 10 bases sitting between them. Looked up from germline, CDR1 is SGDLS and CDR2 is YYNGEE. The CDR3 reads CASSVGGGGSPLHF. Here the CDR3 DNA reads TGTGCCAGCAGCGTAGGAGGGGGAGGTTCACCCCTCCACTTT.